This T cell receptor (beta chain) was sequenced for a study of shared clonotypes between healthy human individuals. Clones were sequenced by immunoSEQ multiplex PCR, and TCRdb holds only the in-frame ones, with some missing. Among about 2 million clones listed, roughly 96% were seen once. J lost 5 bases, V lost 8 bases, and 9 bases had no gene match. The germline gives CDR1 LNHDA, CDR2 SQIVND (reference sequence). This CDR3 is 14 amino acids long. This chain joins TRBV19 and TRBJ1-5; TRBD1 agrees at 7 bases. Sequences were obtained from naive CD4+ T cells sorted from blood. Documented subset: CD45RA+ positively selected. This clonotype was sampled from a man aged 18 to 30 in good health. DNA of the CDR3: TGTGCCAGTCGCCCGGGACAGACATATCAGCCCCAGCATTTT. Translated, it gives CASRPGQTYQPQHF.